Below, 18 T cell receptor beta chains from the same sample are listed, as sequenced in a study of breast tumors, draining lymph nodes, adjacent tissues. TCRdb used MiXCR to reprocess the multiplex PCR reads, holding one entry per CDR3 protein. The data show about 180,000 distinct CDR3 sequences, 25% to 40% seen once. Samples came from axillary lymph nodes draining the breast cancer. Sequencing was done on a sample of axillary lymph node tissue. These receptors all stem from a female donor with breast cancer. Some clones in this sample may be carry-over from other donors' samples.

To note about this clonotype: This may be a read error, as it is one base from a much larger clone. The chain employs TRBV7-9 and TRBJ2-1, with D perhaps matching TRBD2 (6 bases). Germline V gene lookup returns CDR1 SEHNR and CDR2 FQNEAQ (reference sequence). The CDR3 has 15 residues. The CDR3 nucleotides are TGTGCCAGCAGCTTTCGGGGGATCCGACACAATGAGCAGCTCTTC. Translation: CASSFRGIRHNEQLF.

Turning to this clonotype: This may arise from a read error, as a much more abundant clone is one base away. V gene TRBV12-3 or TRBV12-4 combines with J gene TRBJ2-1; 10 nucleotides agree with TRBD1. CDR3 length: 15 amino acids. DNA of the CDR3: TGTGCTAGTGGTTCGGGACAGGGGCCCATCAGTGAGCAGTTCTTC. It yields the protein CASGSGQGPISEQFF.

This clonotype was observed at least ten times. The rearrangement joins TRBV29-1 to TRBJ1-2, with 9 bases aligning to TRBD1. The germline V gene has CDR1 SQVTM and CDR2 ANQGSEA. The CDR3 has 13 residues. The J segment lost 5 bases and the V segment lost 2 bases, leaving 3 bases of the junction unmatched. The CDR3 here is CSVEPGTGYGYTF. The CDR3, as DNA: TGCAGCGTTGAACCTGGGACAGGGTATGGCTACACCTTC.

This clonotype was seen at least ten times. This rearrangement joins TRBV9 to TRBJ2-1, with 7 bases identical to TRBD1. V dropped 4 bases and J dropped 2; count of bases not matched to a gene: 12. Germline CDR1 is SGDLS and CDR2 is YYNGEE. This CDR3 region has 17 residues. The CDR3 sequence: CASSPRQGVIAYNEQFF. The CDR3 DNA reads as TGTGCCAGCAGCCCGAGACAGGGAGTTATTGCCTACAATGAGCAGTTCTTC. The whole variable domain, filled in from reference TRBV9 and TRBJ2-1, reads DSGVTQTPKHLITATGQRVTLRCSPRSGDLSVYWYQQSLDQGLQFLIQYYNGEERAKGNILERFSAQQFPDLHSELNLSSLELGDSALYFCASSPRQGVIAYNEQFFGPGTRLTVL.

This clonotype was picked up a small number of times. This chain joins TRBV20-1 and TRBJ1-1, with no clear D. The CDR3 runs to 12 residues. Trimming removed 5 bases at V and 1 base at J, with 8 bases between. Per germline, CDR1 DFQATT and CDR2 SNEGSKA (reference sequence). The CDR3 nucleotides are TGCAGTGCTCGCGGCGCGAACACTGAAGCTTTCTTT. Translated: CSARGANTEAFF.

Concerning this clonotype: A much larger clone differs by one base, so this may be a read error. The chain recombines TRBV20-1 with TRBJ2-7; 9 positions match TRBD1. The CDR3 length is 14 residues. Germline trimming cut 1 base from V and 6 bases from J; bases unmatched to any gene: 7. Germline-derived CDR1 and CDR2 are DFQATT and SNEGSKA (reference sequence). CDR3 DNA sequence: TGCAGTGCTAGAGCCGGACAGGGGATGCCCGAGCAGTACTTC. Translated: CSARAGQGMPEQYF.

Details on this clonotype: This may come from a read error, since a much larger clone is one base off. V is TRBV6-5 and J is TRBJ2-5; 7 bases line up with TRBD2. The V gene's germline CDR1 is MNHEY and CDR2 SVGAGI. The CDR3 is made up of 15 amino acids. CDR3 protein: CASSPHRGSGETQHF. For the CDR3, the DNA is TGTGCCAGCAGCCCCCATCGCGGGAGCGGAGAGACCCAGCACTTC.

The gene calls are TRBV28 and TRBJ1-2; a possible D gene is TRBD1 (5 bases). This CDR3 has 13 amino acids. CDR1 MDHEN and CDR2 SYDVKM come from the germline V gene. Trimming pared 5 bases from V and 8 bases from J, leaving 15 bases between. CDR3 protein: CASSAGATLGYTF. CDR3 bases: TGTGCCAGCAGTGCCGGGGCGACTTTGGGCTACACCTTC.

The genes are TRBV6-6 and TRBJ1-5; maybe TRBD1 (6 bases). Germline V gene lookup returns CDR1 MNHNY and CDR2 SVGAGI (reference sequence). V was clipped by 5 bases and J by 7 bases, with 21 bases between them. This CDR3 contains 16 residues. This chain's CDR3 is CASSHRGRGYEQPQHF. CDR3 sequence (DNA): TGTGCCAGCAGTCACCGGGGCAGGGGCTACGAGCAGCCCCAGCATTTT.

The V call is TRBV6-2 or TRBV6-3, the J call TRBJ2-3; D is unresolved. Germline CDR1 reads MNHEY; CDR2 reads SVGEGT. The length of the CDR3 is 16 residues. The V and J ends lost 5 bases and 0 bases respectively, with 15 bases between them. CDR3: CASSMARPTSTDTQYF. As DNA, the CDR3 is TGTGCCAGCAGTATGGCGCGGCCTACTAGCACAGATACGCAGTATTTT.

There are many counts of this clonotype. V and J are TRBV20-1 and TRBJ2-7; TRBD2 matches 11 bases. CDR1 is DFQATT and CDR2 is SNEGSKA in the germline V gene (reference sequence). This CDR3 is 13 amino acids long. After removal of 5 bases from V and 2 bases from J, the junction contained 2 bases not matched to a gene. The DNA for the CDR3 is TGCAGTGCTGGGACTAGCGGAACCTACGAGCAGTACTTC. The encoded protein is CSAGTSGTYEQYF.

This clonotype was detected only once. The chain has TRBV6-1 and TRBJ2-1; D ambiguous. The ends were cut back, 7 bases at V and 1 base at J, with 8 bases in the middle. The germline CDR1 and CDR2 sequences are MNHNS and SASEGT. The CDR3 runs 13 residues. The CDR3 region is CASIPGSYNEQFF. In DNA, the CDR3 is TGTGCCAGCATACCAGGATCCTACAATGAGCAGTTCTTC.

This chain uses TRBV6-5 with TRBJ1-2; 7 bases align to TRBD1. The CDR3 runs to 17 residues. The J segment lost 0 bases and the V segment lost 5 bases, leaving 12 bases of the junction unmatched. Germline CDR1 and CDR2: MNHEY and SVGAGI. This CDR3 reads CASSARRTGEANYGYTF. The CDR3, as DNA: TGTGCCAGCAGTGCTAGGAGGACAGGAGAAGCTAACTATGGCTACACCTTC.

This clonotype has at least ten counts. This chain joins TRBV9 and TRBJ2-1; the D is unclear. Germline-derived CDR1 and CDR2 are SGDLS and YYNGEE. The V end was cut by 2 bases, the J end by 5 bases, with 8 bases between. The CDR3 has 13 residues. The CDR3 bases are TGTGCCAGCAGCGTCGTACTCAACAATGAGCAGTTCTTC. This gives the protein CASSVVLNNEQFF.

CDR3 sequence: CASSHLYNEQFF. CDR3 DNA sequence: TGTGCCAGCAGCCACTTATACAATGAGCAGTTCTTC. This chain links TRBV6-2 or TRBV6-3 with TRBJ2-1; D uncertain. The germline V gene encodes CDR1 MNHEY and CDR2 SVGEGT. CDR3 length: 12 residues. V was pared by 6 bases and J by 4 bases, with 7 bases between.

This clonotype appeared many times. Here the CDR3 DNA reads TGTGCCATCAGTACCGACAGGTTTTCAACCTATGGCTACACCTTC. Translating gives CAISTDRFSTYGYTF. This rearrangement joins TRBV10-3 to TRBJ1-2; D might be TRBD1 (6 bases). Germline CDR1 is ENHRY and CDR2 is SYGVKD. Trimming stripped 5 bases from V and 4 bases from J, with 17 bases between. The CDR3 is 15 residues long.

This clonotype has a count of ten or more. This chain connects TRBV18 to TRBJ2-7, with TRBD1 matching over 12 bases. Trimming cost V 6 bases and J 6 bases; bases outside gene matches: 9. This CDR3 spans 15 amino acids. Germline V gene lookup returns CDR1 KGHSH and CDR2 LQKENI. The DNA of the CDR3 is TGTGCCAGCTCCCGGGACAGGGGGCGTAAATCCGAGCAGTACTTC. Amino acids: CASSRDRGRKSEQYF.

This clonotype appeared many times. The V call is TRBV19, the J call TRBJ1-3; no clear D. Between the trimmed V and J ends, which lost 3 bases and 6 bases, there was a span of 6 bases. The germline V gene has CDR1 LNHDA and CDR2 SQIVND (reference sequence). This CDR3 is built from 12 residues. The CDR3 protein is CASSMRENTIYF. CDR3 nucleotides: TGTGCCAGTAGTATGAGGGAAAACACCATATATTTT.